Below are 3 T cell receptor beta chains sequenced from a single sample in a study of long-term antiretroviral therapy in people with HIV (dated by TCRdb to 2022 to 2024). Sequencing of the TRB variable region was done with the immunoSEQ hsTCRB v3.0 assay at survey level resolution. TCRdb obtained this table from immuneACCESS and retained in-frame rearrangements with V and J assigned. These tables miss some clones; where compared with another copy, unresolved V genes account for less than half of the shortfall, and the remainder is unexplained. The table for this sample lists 30,000 or so clones; 93% of them were counted only once. The leading ten clones occupy approximately 6.8% of the sample. This material consisted of unsorted PBMCs, taken approximately 6.3 years after starting antiretroviral therapy. The receptors here all came from a middle-aged woman with HIV.

The J gene is TRBJ2-6, the V gene TRBV30; D might be TRBD2 (6 bases). V was cut by 4 bases and J by 2 bases, with 18 bases left in between. The CDR3 extends over 17 amino acids. From germline, CDR1 is GTSNPN and CDR2 SVGIG (reference sequence). DNA of the CDR3: TGTGCCTGGACCGCGGGGCTGGGTTTGGCTGGGGCCAACGTCCTGACTTTC. It specifies CAWTAGLGLAGANVLTF.

V gene TRBV7-9 combines with J gene TRBJ1-2; TRBD1 matches at 7 bases. Trimming at V came to 5 bases and at J to 1 base, leaving 4 bases not matched to a gene. The CDR3 runs 14 residues. Germline V gene data show CDR1 as SEHNR and CDR2 as FQNEAQ (reference sequence). As DNA, the CDR3 is TGTGCCAGCAGCAAGACAGGGCTTAACTATGGCTACACCTTC. Residues: CASSKTGLNYGYTF.

V is TRBV2 and J is TRBJ2-5, with 8 bases aligning to TRBD1. The CDR3 contains 14 residues. The V gene's germline CDR1 is SNHLY and CDR2 FYNNEI. The junction had 6 bases not matched to a gene; V was cut back by 5 bases and J by 4 bases. CDR3 loop: CASSRQGSGETQYF. CDR3 bases: TGTGCCAGCAGTAGACAGGGGTCGGGAGAGACCCAGTACTTC. The complete variable domain, with remaining parts taken from reference TRBV2 and TRBJ2-5, reads EPEVTQTPSHQVTQMGQEVILRCVPISNHLYFYWYRQILGQKVEFLVSFYNNEISEKSEIFDDQFSVERPDGSNFTLKIRSTKLEDSAMYFCASSRQGSGETQYFGPGTRLLVL.